The clone carrying this T cell receptor (beta chain) has only a few counts. The antigen remains unidentified. The CDR3 sequence is 14 residues long. Germline CDR1 and CDR2: SNHLY and FYNNEI. Unmatched junction bases numbered 7, after V lost 6 bases and J lost 3 bases. The sample belongs to a study of regulatory T cells in long-lasting Graves disease. In building TCR beta libraries, iRepertoire HTBI primers were used together with Arm-PCR of CDR3 regions. TCRdb independently ran MiXCR on the multiplex PCR reads; one entry per CDR3 protein. The profile shows 430,000 or so distinct CDR3 sequences, under 25% of them singletons. Study-level points and caveats: Favored usage of TRBV28, TRBJ1-2 and TRBJ2-5 was recorded in persistent disease. TCR diversity was lower in persistent Graves' patients than in newly diagnosed ones.

The time point: persistent/refractory GD, antithyroid drugs over 5 years with positive TRAb. RNA from PBMCs was the source of the TCR library. The source of the patients was an endocrinology department in Xi'an, China. The sample was peripheral blood mononuclear cells (PBMCs), taken when the disease was refractory, from a patient treated with antithyroid drugs. The chain joins TRBV2 to TRBJ2-7, with 8 positions matching TRBD2. The origin of this receptor is a female donor with Graves disease. The CDR3 region is CASSSRTSYYEQYF. CDR3 coding DNA: TGTGCCAGCAGCTCTCGGACTAGCTACTACGAGCAGTACTTC.